The 30 T cell receptor beta chains presented below share a single source sample, sequenced in a study of early T cells in non-severe SARS-CoV-2 infection. Each CDR3 protein is one row after TCRdb ran MiXCR on the 5' RACE reads. The data contain roughly 56,000 distinct CDR3 sequences, roughly 16% of them seen just once; the ten biggest clones take up 4.1%. The starting material was whole blood, obtained at baseline. The receptor source for this set is an adult who was a healthcare worker with PCR-confirmed SARS-CoV-2 infection or an uninfected control (not recorded which).

This clonotype has a handful of counts. J is TRBJ1-1 and V is TRBV18, with D unresolved. Trimming took off 3 bases at V and 5 bases at J, with 16 bases between the two ends. This CDR3 is 15 amino acids long. From germline, CDR1 is KGHSH and CDR2 LQKENI. Here the CDR3 reads CASSPAPGRGTEAFF. The CDR3 coding sequence is TGTGCCAGCTCACCCGCCCCGGGGAGAGGTACTGAAGCTTTCTTT.

The V gene is TRBV6-5, the J gene TRBJ2-6; D uncertain. V was trimmed by 2 bases and J by 4 bases, leaving 12 bases between them. Germline assignment: CDR1 MNHEY and CDR2 SVGAGI. This CDR3 comprises 16 residues. CDR3 amino acids: CASSYAGPTGANVLTF. The CDR3 DNA follows: TGTGCCAGCAGTTACGCCGGCCCTACGGGGGCCAACGTCCTGACTTTC.

This clonotype was seen only a few times. The chain carries TRBV6-7 and TRBJ2-7; D tentatively reads TRBD1 or TRBD2 (5 bases each). TRBV6-7 is an open reading frame, and its role is uncertain. V gave up 2 bases and J gave up 7 bases, with 18 bases separating them. This CDR3 is 15 amino acids long. The chain's CDR3 is CASSYRDPSGSEQYF. Here the CDR3 DNA reads TGTGCCAGCAGTTACCGGGACCCGTCTGGGAGTGAGCAGTACTTC.

This clonotype was seen a handful of times. V and J are TRBV7-9 and TRBJ2-1, with D perhaps being TRBD1 or TRBD2 (5 bases each). CDR3 length: 15 residues. Germline CDR1 SEHNR, CDR2 FQNEAQ (reference sequence). The V gene lost 1 base and the J gene lost 8 bases, with 15 bases spanning the gap. The CDR3 nucleotides read TGTGCCAGCAGCTTAGAATACTCCCGGGGCGATGAGCAGTTCTTC. Amino acid sequence: CASSLEYSRGDEQFF.

Points on this clonotype: The junction does not match germline at one end; this may be a read error. The chain is built from TRBV2 and TRBJ2-5; TRBD1 might be the D (6 bases). In germline, CDR1 is SNHLY, CDR2 FYNNEI. There are 12 residues in the CDR3. The CDR3 is CASRTDRPPVNF. The CDR3, as DNA: TGTGCCAGCAGGACCGACAGGCCCCCGGTTAACTTC.

This clonotype was counted between two and nine times. The genes are TRBV20-1 and TRBJ2-1; D gene uncertain. V was clipped by 3 bases and J by 8 bases, with 11 bases between them. Germline V gene sequence: CDR1 DFQATT, CDR2 SNEGSKA (reference sequence). The CDR3 extends over 12 amino acids. The CDR3 region is CSASISLYEQFF. The CDR3 bases are TGCAGTGCTAGTATTAGCTTGTATGAGCAGTTCTTC.

In DNA form, the CDR3 reads TGCGCCAGCAGCGGGAGACAGGGGATAGGAGAGACCCAGTACTTC. Translating it yields CASSGRQGIGETQYF. The rearrangement joins TRBV5-1 to TRBJ2-5, with TRBD1 identical over 8 bases. The CDR3 is made up of 15 amino acids. The ends lost 4 bases at V and 4 bases at J; junction bases unmatched: 9. Germline V lookup: CDR1 SGHRS, CDR2 YFSETQ.

This chain joins TRBV13 and TRBJ1-6, with D perhaps matching TRBD1 (6 bases). V dropped 5 bases and J dropped 8 bases, with 19 bases sitting between them. CDR1 PRHDT and CDR2 FYEKMQ come from the germline V gene (reference sequence). The CDR3 length is 16 residues. This CDR3 reads CASSPTIQGRDSPLHF. The CDR3 DNA sequence: TGTGCCAGCAGCCCTACCATACAGGGTAGGGATTCACCCCTCCACTTT.

This chain uses TRBV12-3 or TRBV12-4 with TRBJ2-3; 12 nucleotides align to TRBD2. The V segment lost 5 bases and the J segment 6 bases; nucleotides outside the gene matches: 6. The CDR3 is 15 residues long. CDR3 coding DNA: TGTGCCAGCAGTCACTGGACTAGCGGGGCCGATACGCAGTATTTT. Protein sequence: CASSHWTSGADTQYF.

This clonotype was picked up a small number of times. This chain uses TRBV7-6 with TRBJ2-2; D unclear. The CDR3 runs 13 residues. The V end lost 6 bases, the J end lost 2 bases, and 7 bases lay between the germline ends. Germline V lookup: CDR1 SGHVS, CDR2 FNYEAQ. CDR3 protein: CASRGGNTGELFF. The CDR3 region has the DNA TGTGCCAGCAGGGGTGGTAACACCGGGGAGCTGTTTTTT.

This clonotype occurred many times. The V and J genes are TRBV20-1 and TRBJ2-3, with D tentatively TRBD2 (6 bases). Germline-derived CDR1 and CDR2 are DFQATT and SNEGSKA (reference sequence). The CDR3 is made up of 11 amino acids. CDR3 nucleotide sequence: TGCGGAGGGGAGCTAGGTTATACGCAGTATTTT. Translating it yields CGGELGYTQYF.

The chain is built from TRBV12-3 or TRBV12-4 and TRBJ2-3; D is unresolved. V lost 10 bases and J 3 bases, leaving 14 bases between the germline ends. CDR3 length: 13 residues. CDR3 sequence (DNA): TGTGCCACCCGGGCGGTCGGGACAGATACGCAGTATTTT. Translating gives CATRAVGTDTQYF.

This clonotype showed up just a few times. This chain joins TRBV29-1 and TRBJ2-1; D may correspond to TRBD1 or TRBD2 (6 bases each). There are 12 residues in the CDR3. Germline V gene sequence: CDR1 SQVTM, CDR2 ANQGSEA. V shed 6 bases and J shed 8 bases, with 14 bases lying between them. The CDR3 protein is CSVSEGDYEQFF. The CDR3 nucleotides are TGCAGCGTATCGGAGGGGGACTATGAGCAGTTCTTC.

This clonotype was observed a few times. The chain couples TRBV6-5 to TRBJ1-6, with D unclear. The CDR3 totals 12 residues. The V end was cut by 6 bases, the J end by 6 bases, with 6 bases between. Germline values: CDR1 MNHEY, CDR2 SVGAGI. CDR3 sequence reads: CASRKTNSPLHF. The CDR3 DNA sequence: TGTGCCAGCAGGAAGACTAATTCACCCCTCCACTTT.

This chain joins TRBV5-1 and TRBJ2-7; a weak D match, TRBD1 (6 bases). Trimming left V 3 bases short and J 0 bases short, with 16 bases between. There are 16 residues in the CDR3. Germline lookup yields CDR1 SGHRS and CDR2 YFSETQ. CDR3 sequence: CASSYSQGRISYEQYF. DNA for the CDR3: TGCGCCAGCAGCTACTCACAGGGTAGGATCTCCTACGAGCAGTACTTC.

This clonotype was seen many times. This chain joins TRBV4-2 and TRBJ2-3; D might be TRBD2 (6 bases). Germline V gene data show CDR1 as LGHNA and CDR2 as YNFKEQ. The germline V and J ends were trimmed by 1 base and 2 bases, with 13 bases remaining between them. This CDR3 has 16 amino acids. This CDR3 reads CASSQVGGTTTDTQYF. CDR3 nucleotides: TGTGCCAGCAGCCAAGTGGGCGGGACGACCACAGATACGCAGTATTTT.

This clonotype has ten or more counts. The chain employs TRBV6-1 and TRBJ2-2; possible D gene TRBD2, 7 bases. Trimming stripped 6 bases from V and 7 bases from J, with 12 bases between. Germline loops: CDR1 MNHNS, CDR2 SASEGT. The CDR3 spans 13 residues. CDR3 sequence: CASRWGGDGELFF. Here the CDR3 DNA reads TGTGCCAGCAGGTGGGGGGGCGACGGGGAGCTGTTTTTT.

V and J are TRBV20-1 and TRBJ2-3; 7 bases map to TRBD1. Germline V gives CDR1 DFQATT, CDR2 SNEGSKA (reference sequence). The trim removed 5 bases at V and 0 bases at J, leaving 8 bases unmatched. The CDR3 totals 15 residues. The CDR3 sequence is CSASRDSPSTDTQYF. The CDR3 DNA sequence: TGCAGTGCTTCCAGGGACAGCCCTAGCACAGATACGCAGTATTTT.

The chain has TRBV10-3 and TRBJ2-3; TRBD2 matches at 11 bases. Trimming took 2 bases from V and 2 from J; bases not matched to a gene: 9. The CDR3 spans 18 residues. Germline V gene data show CDR1 as ENHRY and CDR2 as SYGVKD. Written as DNA, the CDR3 is TGTGCCATCAGTGAGGGGGTAGCGGGAGGGCCCAACACAGATACGCAGTATTTT. Its translation: CAISEGVAGGPNTDTQYF.

The V gene is TRBV6-5, the J gene TRBJ2-1; 9 nucleotides align to TRBD2. Germline-derived CDR1 and CDR2 are MNHEY and SVGAGI. The J segment lost 2 bases and the V segment lost 4 bases, leaving 6 bases of the junction unmatched. The CDR3 spans 16 residues. CDR3 DNA: TGTGCCAGCAGTTCCCTGCCTAGCGGGACCTACAATGAGCAGTTCTTC. This gives the protein CASSSLPSGTYNEQFF.

The chain recombines TRBV20-1 with TRBJ2-3; TRBD2 matches 9 bases. CDR1 is DFQATT and CDR2 is SNEGSKA in the germline V gene (reference sequence). CDR3 length equals 15 residues. The ends lost 6 bases at V and 3 bases at J; junction bases unmatched: 10. Here the CDR3 reads CSAASPTSGTDTQYF. The CDR3 nucleotides are TGCAGTGCCGCCTCCCCGACTAGCGGAACAGATACGCAGTATTTT.

This chain joins TRBV2 and TRBJ1-4; D ambiguous. This CDR3 is built from 14 residues. Looked up from germline, CDR1 is SNHLY and CDR2 is FYNNEI. V was trimmed by 8 bases and J by 0 bases, leaving 10 bases between them. The CDR3 region has the DNA TGTGCCAGCCGCTTGGAGGCAACTAATGAAAAACTGTTTTTT. This gives the protein CASRLEATNEKLFF.

This chain links TRBV7-3 with TRBJ2-1; TRBD2 agrees at 9 bases. V was clipped by 5 bases and J by 7 bases; unmatched bases: 9. CDR1 and CDR2 (germline): SGHTA, FQGTGA. The CDR3 runs 15 residues. The CDR3 DNA follows: TGTGCCAGCAGCATAGATGGACTAGCGAGTAATGAGCAGTTCTTC. Residues: CASSIDGLASNEQFF. The entire variable domain, with the rest obtained from reference TRBV7-3 and TRBJ2-1, is as follows: GAGVSQTPSNKVTEKGKYVELRCDPISGHTALYWYRQSLGQGPEFLIYFQGTGAADDSGLPNDRFFAVRPEGSVSTLKIQRTERGDSAVYLCASSIDGLASNEQFFGPGTRLTVL.

This clonotype was found many times. The genes are TRBV2 and TRBJ2-5; D remains unclear. Trimming left V 8 bases short and J 5 bases short, with 9 bases between. Germline assignment: CDR1 SNHLY and CDR2 FYNNEI. There are 11 residues in the CDR3. CDR3 in amino acids: CASLSTETQYF. CDR3 DNA: TGTGCCAGCCTATCAACGGAGACCCAGTACTTC.

In its sample, this clonotype was seen a few times. This sequence joins TRBV20-1 and TRBJ2-3; 7 bases align to TRBD2. Germline V gene sequence: CDR1 DFQATT, CDR2 SNEGSKA (reference sequence). This CDR3 contains 14 residues. Losses at the gene ends were 6 bases for V and 5 bases for J; bases not matched to a gene: 11. In DNA form, the CDR3 reads TGCAGTGCAAAGCCGGGACTACCGGGAGATACGCAGTATTTT. Translating gives CSAKPGLPGDTQYF.

The chain couples TRBV5-1 to TRBJ1-1; the match to TRBD1 covers 8 bases. Germline trimming cut 3 bases from V and 5 bases from J; bases unmatched to any gene: 9. This CDR3 comprises 15 residues. Germline CDR1 SGHRS, CDR2 YFSETQ. The CDR3 bases are TGCGCCAGCAGCTCGGACAGGGCAGGAAAGACTGAAGCTTTCTTT. Its protein is CASSSDRAGKTEAFF. The whole variable domain, remainder taken from reference TRBV5-1 and TRBJ1-1, is KAGVTQTPRYLIKTRGQQVTLSCSPISGHRSVSWYQQTPGQGLQFLFEYFSETQRNKGNFPGRFSGRQFSNSRSEMNVSTLELGDSALYLCASSSDRAGKTEAFFGQGTRLTVV.

This clonotype came up many times. The rearrangement links TRBV11-2 to TRBJ2-7, with D uncertain. This CDR3 comprises 15 residues. The germline gives CDR1 SGHAT, CDR2 FQNNGV. V lost 5 bases and J lost 1, with 15 bases in between. The CDR3 loop reads CASSPSSIRSYEQYF. CDR3 coding DNA: TGTGCCAGCAGCCCATCTAGTATCCGGTCCTACGAGCAGTACTTC.

The table lists this clonotype with a few counts. This chain joins TRBV20-1 and TRBJ2-5, with D possibly being TRBD1 (5 bases). Per germline, CDR1 DFQATT and CDR2 SNEGSKA (reference sequence). Trimming cost V 0 bases and J 4 bases, with 15 bases left between them. CDR3 length: 15 residues. As DNA, the CDR3 is TGCAGTGCTAGAGACATAATCCAGGGTTCAGAGACCCAGTACTTC. Its protein product is CSARDIIQGSETQYF.

Only a few counts were recorded for this clonotype. V is TRBV3-1 and J is TRBJ1-6; the D is unclear. V was clipped by 4 bases and J by 8 bases, with 12 bases between them. The CDR3 runs to 14 residues. Germline-derived CDR1 and CDR2 are LGHDT and YNNKEL (reference sequence). The CDR3 region is CASSLRTQDSPLHF. The CDR3 region has the DNA TGTGCCAGCAGCCTCCGGACCCAGGATTCACCCCTCCACTTT.

This clonotype has just a few counts. V gene TRBV6-4 combines with J gene TRBJ2-1; D is unresolved. CDR1 is MRHNA, CDR2 SNTAGT, per germline. V was trimmed by 3 bases and J by 8 bases, leaving 11 bases between them. This CDR3 region has 13 residues. In nucleotides, the CDR3 is TGTGCCAGCAGTGAATCCCCGGAGCATGAGCAGTTCTTC. Protein product: CASSESPEHEQFF.